This TCR beta chain comes out of a study of blood T cell repertoires in COVID-19. Study-wide background: Acute-phase and convalescent COVID-19 samples originated in the United States, Italy and Spain. The cDNA or gDNA used as material had been derived from T cells, B-cell-depleted T cells, or PBMCs.

Per the original data handling: How many nucleated cells were present was estimated from reference gene primer amplification. The protocol was immunoSEQ multiplex PCR, while the TCRdb copy is restricted to in-frame clones and leaves out a portion. V, J and clone size were drawn from that table, and D and trimming were deduced from the DNA. The sample consists of about 200,000 clones, about 80% of them appearing once. Germline CDR1 and CDR2: SGHTS and YDEGEE. With 0 bases clipped from V and 7 bases from J, the junction kept 7 bases outside the gene matches. This CDR3 has 15 residues. The chain carries TRBV5-8 and TRBJ1-2, with 9 nucleotides matching TRBD1. The TCR comes from a human donor with acute or convalescent COVID-19. The donor label of this sample is uncertain. Sequencing was carried out using peripheral blood. CDR3 region: CASSLGRTGVVGYTF. CDR3 DNA sequence: TGTGCCAGCAGCTTGGGAAGGACAGGGGTTGTTGGCTACACCTTC.